This paragraph covers one TCR beta chain sequence. The sample originates from a study of CD8+ T cells in alopecia areata. Whole-study context: Treated individuals took tofacitinib by mouth, 5 to 10 mg twice daily.

Treatment described: oral pan-JAK inhibitor, 5-10 mg twice daily. Lesional scalp tissue (obtained by punch biopsy) and peripheral blood were collected from alopecia areata patients. Trimming at V came to 6 bases and at J to 5 bases, leaving 12 bases not matched to a gene. CDR3 length: 16 amino acids. Germline lookup yields CDR1 MDHEN and CDR2 SYDVKM. RNA was isolated and reverse transcribed to cDNA, the sequencing template. Clones were read by immunoSEQ multiplex PCR, and TCRdb kept only the in-frame ones, dropping some. Of 95,000 to 100,000 clones listed, about 58% are singletons. The material sequenced was CD8+ T cells sorted from blood, taken at week 4, from a patient treated with tofacitinib. The chain carries TRBV28 and TRBJ2-5; 10 bases line up with TRBD2. The TCR sequence derives from a human donor with alopecia areata. The CDR3 bases are TGTGCCAGCAGCACCCGCGGACTAGCGGAGTTGGAGACCCAGTACTTC. Amino acid sequence: CASSTRGLAELETQYF. Looking up the rest from reference TRBV28 and TRBJ2-5 gives the full variable domain: DVKVTQSSRYLVKRTGEKVFLECVQDMDHENMFWYRQDPGLGLRLIYFSYDVKMKEKGDIPEGYSVSREKKERFSLILESASTNQTSMYLCASSTRGLAELETQYFGPGTRLLVL.